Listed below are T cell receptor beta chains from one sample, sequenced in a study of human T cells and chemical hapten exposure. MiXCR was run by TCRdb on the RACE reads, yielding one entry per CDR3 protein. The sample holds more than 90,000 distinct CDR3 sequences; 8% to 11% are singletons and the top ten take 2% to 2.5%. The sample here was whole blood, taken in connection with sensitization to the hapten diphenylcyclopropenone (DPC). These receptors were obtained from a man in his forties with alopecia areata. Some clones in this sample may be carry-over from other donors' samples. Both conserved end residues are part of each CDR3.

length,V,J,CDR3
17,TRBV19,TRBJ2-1,CASSTLAGGPIINEQFF
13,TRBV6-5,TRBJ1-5,CASRGQGNQPQHF
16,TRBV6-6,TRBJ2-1,CASSYSTSGRGGEQFF
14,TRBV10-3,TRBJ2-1,CAFASGSSYNEQFF
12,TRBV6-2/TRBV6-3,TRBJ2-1,CASSYDLREQFF
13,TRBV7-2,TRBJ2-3,CASSARDRDTQYF
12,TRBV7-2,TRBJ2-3,CASEASTDTQYF
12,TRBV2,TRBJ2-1,CASSQQGGEQFF
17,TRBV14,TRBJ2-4,CASSQRAAERAKNIQYF
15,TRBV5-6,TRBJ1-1,CASSEFDRANTEAFF
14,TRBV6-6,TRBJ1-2,CASRGTDNNYGYTF
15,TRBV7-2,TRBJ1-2,CASSLVAGQGYGYTF
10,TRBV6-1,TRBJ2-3,CASSRDTQYF
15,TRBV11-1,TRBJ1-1,CASSQQGSLNTEAFF
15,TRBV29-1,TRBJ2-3,CSVALPGGYADTQYF
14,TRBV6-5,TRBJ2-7,CASSYEAGTYEQYF
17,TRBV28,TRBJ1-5,CASSPTTGTGLNQPQHF
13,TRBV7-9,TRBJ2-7,CASSPQVRDEQYF
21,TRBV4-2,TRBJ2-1,CASSQELASGRAASSYNEQFF
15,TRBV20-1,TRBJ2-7,CSARDASGRAYEQYF
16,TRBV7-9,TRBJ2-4,CASSLAGTGVKNIQYF
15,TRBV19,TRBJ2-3,CASRLAGGITDTQYF
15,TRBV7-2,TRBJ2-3,CASSLAGPGTDTQYF
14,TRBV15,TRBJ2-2,CATSGGVATGELFF
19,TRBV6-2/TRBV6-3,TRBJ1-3,CASSYFGQGVLSSGNTIYF
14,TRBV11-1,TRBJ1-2,CASSVGWVGSDYTF
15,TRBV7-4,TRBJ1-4,CASSPGHRRGEKLFF
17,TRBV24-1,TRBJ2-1,CATSDFAGQGIHNEQFF
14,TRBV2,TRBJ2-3,CASSEALGLNTQYF
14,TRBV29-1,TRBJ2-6,CSAKKNSGANVLTF
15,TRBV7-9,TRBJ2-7,CASSLGLAGGNEQYF
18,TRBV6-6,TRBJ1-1,CASRYKKGSIGGGTEAFF
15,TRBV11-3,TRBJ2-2,CASSPQWVGTGELFF
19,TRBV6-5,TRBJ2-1,CASSYQWGRSGRNYNEQFF
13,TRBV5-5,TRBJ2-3,CASSTGGPDTQYF
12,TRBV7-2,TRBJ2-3,CASSPYSGGPNF
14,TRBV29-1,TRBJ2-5,CSVELDSYQETQYF
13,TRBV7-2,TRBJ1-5,CASSLKGDQPQHF
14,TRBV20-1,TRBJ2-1,CSARGAGAGSEQFF
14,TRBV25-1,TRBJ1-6,CASSESRAINTLHF
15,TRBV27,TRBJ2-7,CASSLSPDQSYEQYF
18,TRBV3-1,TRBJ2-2,CASSQSGLAGAGTGELFF
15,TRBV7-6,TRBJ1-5,CASSLGGESNQPQHF
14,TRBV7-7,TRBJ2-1,CASSQSSSYNEQFF
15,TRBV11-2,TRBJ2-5,CASSLLLARQETQYF
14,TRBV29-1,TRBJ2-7,CSVVVGQGMYEQYF
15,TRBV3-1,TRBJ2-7,CASSQISGRDNEQYF
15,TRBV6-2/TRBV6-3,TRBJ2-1,CASTVRGTDYNEQFF
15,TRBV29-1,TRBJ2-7,CSVPRAGSSSYEQYF
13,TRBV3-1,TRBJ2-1,CASSRNRGGEQFF
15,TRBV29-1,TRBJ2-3,CSVEEPGGSTDTQYF